A single sample gave rise to the 31 T cell receptor beta chains below, sequenced in a study of blood T cell repertoires in COVID-19 (dated by TCRdb to 2020 to 2021). The library was prepared using the immunoSEQ multiplex PCR assay. In its TCRdb copy, this immuneACCESS table keeps in-frame sequences only and misses some clones. Where compared with another copy, unresolved V genes explain less than half of these, and the others have no known cause. Across this sample there are roughly 300,000 clones, with around 86% seen only once. The top ten clones comprise approximately 1.5% of the sample. Material for sequencing was peripheral blood. These receptors came from a woman aged 40 to 50 who had recovered from COVID-19.

This chain connects TRBV6-5 to TRBJ1-2; no firm D call. The CDR3 loop spans 15 amino acids. Trimming stripped 0 bases from V and 8 bases from J, with 16 bases between. The germline V gene encodes CDR1 MNHEY and CDR2 SVGAGI. The CDR3 bases are TGTGCCAGCAGTTACTCGATCGGGAGGAATTGGGGCTACACCTTC. Residues: CASSYSIGRNWGYTF.

CDR3 nucleotides: TGTGCCTGGAGGGGACTCTTCTATAATGAAAAACTGTTTTTT. Translating it yields CAWRGLFYNEKLFF. V is TRBV30 and J is TRBJ1-4; the D gene is possibly TRBD1 (5 bases). The CDR3 sequence is 14 residues long. Germline V gene sequence: CDR1 GTSNPN, CDR2 SVGIG (reference sequence). Trimming shortened V by 3 bases and J by 4 bases, and 12 bases separated the two germline ends.

The rearrangement links TRBV5-5 to TRBJ2-6, with 10 bases aligning to TRBD1. Unmatched junction bases numbered 8, after V lost 6 bases and J lost 2 bases. CDR3 length: 17 amino acids. CDR1 and CDR2 from the germline V gene are SGHKS and YYEKEE (reference sequence). CDR3 sequence (DNA): TGTGCCAGCACCCGGACAGGGGGGATCACTGGGGCCAACGTCCTGACTTTC. Translated, it gives CASTRTGGITGANVLTF. Together with reference TRBV5-5 and TRBJ2-6, the CDR3 gives the full variable domain: DAGVTQSPTHLIKTRGQQVTLRCSPISGHKSVSWYQQVLGQGPQFIFQYYEKEERGRGNFPDRFSARQFPNYSSELNVNALLLGDSALYLCASTRTGGITGANVLTFGAGSRLTVL.

CDR3 in DNA: TGTGCCAGCAGCTTGTCTGGACTATCCAATGAGCAGTTCTTC. Amino acid sequence: CASSLSGLSNEQFF. The chain uses TRBV9 and TRBJ2-1; weak D call: TRBD2 (6 bases). The CDR3 contains 14 residues. Germline CDR1 and CDR2: SGDLS and YYNGEE. Trimming stripped 4 bases from V and 6 bases from J, with 14 bases between.

The CDR3 DNA sequence: TGTGCCAGCAGCTCCCTTTACTTCCCCGAGCCGCCTTGTAATTCACCCCTCCACTTT. This gives the protein CASSSLYFPEPPCNSPLHF. The chain combines TRBV7-6 with TRBJ1-6; D remains unclear. The germline V gene has CDR1 SGHVS and CDR2 FNYEAQ. The CDR3 spans 19 residues. Trimming cost V 4 bases and J 6 bases, with 25 bases left between them.

This chain uses TRBV19 with TRBJ1-5, with a tentative D call TRBD1 (6 bases). The CDR3 sequence is 14 residues long. CDR1 LNHDA and CDR2 SQIVND come from the germline V gene (reference sequence). V shed 5 bases and J shed 3 bases, with 11 bases lying between them. The CDR3 nucleotides are TGTGCCAGTAGTTACAGGGTTTACAATCAGCCCCAGCATTTT. This gives the protein CASSYRVYNQPQHF.

This chain uses TRBV19 with TRBJ1-1; TRBD1 aligns across 9 bases. This CDR3 spans 14 amino acids. V lost 6 bases, J lost 5 bases, and 7 bases stayed unmatched. Germline V gene sequence: CDR1 LNHDA, CDR2 SQIVND (reference sequence). CDR3 bases: TGTGCCAGTAGGATGACAGGGGGTGGAACTGAAGCTTTCTTT. Its protein product is CASRMTGGGTEAFF.

The chain uses TRBV30 and TRBJ2-2; 15 bases fit TRBD2. Per germline, CDR1 GTSNPN and CDR2 SVGIG (reference sequence). The ends lost 3 bases at V and 6 bases at J; junction bases unmatched: 2. This CDR3 has 15 amino acids. The CDR3 is CAWSGLAGGPGELFF. DNA of the CDR3: TGTGCCTGGAGCGGACTAGCGGGGGGGCCCGGGGAGCTGTTTTTT.

V and J are TRBV7-9 and TRBJ2-3, with D possibly matching TRBD2 (6 bases). The CDR3 spans 12 residues. Looked up from germline, CDR1 is SEHNR and CDR2 is FQNEAQ (reference sequence). Deletions cut 5 bases from V and 6 bases from J, with 9 bases between. CDR3 residues: CASSPGEDTQYF. Here the CDR3 DNA reads TGTGCCAGCAGCCCGGGGGAGGATACGCAGTATTTT.

The rearrangement uses TRBV4-3 and TRBJ2-3, with 7 bases aligning to TRBD1. The CDR3 is made up of 16 amino acids. CDR1 is LGHNA, CDR2 YSLEER, per germline. The junction had 4 bases not matched to a gene; V was cut back by 1 base and J by 0 bases. CDR3 sequence (DNA): TGCGCCAGCAGCCAAGGGGACAGCCCTAGCACAGATACGCAGTATTTT. Translating it yields CASSQGDSPSTDTQYF.

The chain links TRBV6-6 to TRBJ2-7, with 12 bases matching TRBD1. In germline, CDR1 is MNHNY, CDR2 SVGAGI (reference sequence). CDR3 length: 15 amino acids. The V segment lost 2 bases and the J segment 5 bases; nucleotides outside the gene matches: 4. DNA for the CDR3: TGTGCCAGCAGTTACGGGGGGACAGGGGGCCACGAGCAGTACTTC. Protein product: CASSYGGTGGHEQYF.

This rearrangement joins TRBV12-3 or TRBV12-4 to TRBJ2-1; D may be TRBD1 (6 bases). V was cut by 4 bases and J by 6 bases, with 10 bases left in between. The CDR3 is made up of 13 amino acids. The CDR3 bases are TGTGCCAGCAGTTGGACAGCCGGCAATGAGCAGTTCTTC. As protein: CASSWTAGNEQFF.

This clone has a single count. This sequence joins TRBV7-8 and TRBJ2-7; possible D gene TRBD1, 6 bases. The V end lost 5 bases, the J end lost 5 bases, and 19 bases lay between the germline ends. Germline loops: CDR1 SGHVS, CDR2 FQNEAQ. CDR3 length equals 15 residues. The CDR3 loop is CASSRLGSGVDEQYF. The CDR3 DNA sequence: TGTGCCAGCAGCCGGCTGGGGTCAGGGGTGGACGAGCAGTACTTC.

CDR3 in amino acids: CASSYSGGKNEKLFF. The CDR3 bases are TGCGCCAGCAGCTATTCAGGGGGGAAGAATGAAAAACTGTTTTTT. The chain recombines TRBV4-1 with TRBJ1-4; 7 nucleotides line up with TRBD1. This CDR3 has 15 residues. Trimming at V came to 5 bases and at J to 5 bases, leaving 8 bases not matched to a gene. CDR1 MGHRA and CDR2 YSYEKL come from the germline V gene.

The genes are TRBV19 and TRBJ1-1; D may be TRBD1 (5 bases). This CDR3 is 14 amino acids long. CDR1 and CDR2 (germline): LNHDA, SQIVND (reference sequence). V shed 1 base and J shed 4 bases, with 10 bases lying between them. CDR3 coding DNA: TGTGCCAGTAGTATAGTGCAGGGAGGCACTGAAGCTTTCTTT. Encoded protein: CASSIVQGGTEAFF.

The V call is TRBV11-3, the J call TRBJ2-3; weak D call: TRBD1 (5 bases). The germline V gene encodes CDR1 SGHNT and CDR2 YENEEA. The CDR3 totals 13 residues. V was trimmed by 4 bases and J by 3 bases, leaving 8 bases between them. CDR3 coding DNA: TGTGCCAGCAGCTCCAGGGTTACAGATACGCAGTATTTT. This sequence encodes CASSSRVTDTQYF.

This chain links TRBV27 with TRBJ2-1, with 10 bases identical to TRBD2. The CDR3 consists of 15 residues. V dropped 3 bases and J dropped 4; count of bases not matched to a gene: 3. Germline CDR1 and CDR2: MNHEY and SMNVEV (reference sequence). The CDR3 is CASSFRTSGYNEQFF. CDR3 coding DNA: TGTGCCAGCAGTTTCCGGACTAGCGGTTACAATGAGCAGTTCTTC.

V and J are TRBV5-1 and TRBJ2-2; 7 bases line up with TRBD1. Germline-derived CDR1 and CDR2 are SGHRS and YFSETQ. This CDR3 is 17 amino acids long. The V gene end was trimmed by 0 bases and the J gene end by 7 bases; junction bases not matched to a gene: 12. CDR3 loop: CASSLARAGGRDGELFF. CDR3 DNA sequence: TGCGCCAGCAGCTTGGCCAGGGCAGGGGGAAGAGACGGGGAGCTGTTTTTT.

This clone was detected only a few times. V and J are TRBV29-1 and TRBJ1-6, with a tentative D call TRBD1 (5 bases). CDR1 SQVTM and CDR2 ANQGSEA come from the germline V gene. V lost 6 bases and J 10 bases, leaving 16 bases between the germline ends. The CDR3 contains 13 residues. CDR3 sequence: CSVADGGGSPLHF. The CDR3 coding sequence is TGCAGCGTCGCCGACGGGGGTGGGTCACCCCTCCACTTT.

This clone was observed once. The rearrangement links TRBV12-5 to TRBJ2-2, with a tentative D call TRBD2 (5 bases). The germline V gene encodes CDR1 LGHNT and CDR2 FRNRAP. The CDR3 spans 14 residues. Trimming took off 1 base at V and 5 bases at J, with 8 bases between the two ends. The CDR3 sequence is CASGLGLLTGELFF. CDR3 coding DNA: TGTGCTAGTGGTTTGGGACTATTGACCGGGGAGCTGTTTTTT.

The chain uses TRBV5-1 and TRBJ2-2; D is possibly TRBD1 (6 bases). In germline, CDR1 is SGHRS, CDR2 YFSETQ. This CDR3 is 14 amino acids long. With 4 bases removed from V and 3 bases from J, the gap between germline ends came to 10 bases. The CDR3 sequence is CASSTTGDTGELFF. The CDR3 coding sequence is TGCGCCAGCAGCACGACAGGTGACACCGGGGAGCTGTTTTTT.

This clone has only one observation. V gene TRBV9 combines with J gene TRBJ1-2; the D gene is possibly TRBD1 (5 bases). V was cut by 1 base and J by 6 bases, with 19 bases left in between. This CDR3 spans 16 amino acids. Germline CDR1 and CDR2: SGDLS and YYNGEE. CDR3 protein: CASSVRPGGGGDGYTF. CDR3 coding DNA: TGTGCCAGCAGCGTAAGACCCGGGGGGGGAGGTGATGGCTACACCTTC.

The rearrangement links TRBV18 to TRBJ2-5; D not certain. This CDR3 comprises 13 residues. Looked up from germline, CDR1 is KGHSH and CDR2 is LQKENI. V was cut by 2 bases and J by 4 bases, with 8 bases left in between. CDR3 residues: CASSPSPVETQYF. CDR3 sequence (DNA): TGTGCCAGCTCACCAAGCCCTGTAGAGACCCAGTACTTC.

V and J are TRBV6-5 and TRBJ2-7, with a weak D call TRBD2 (6 bases). The V and J ends lost 6 bases and 7 bases respectively, with 16 bases between them. The CDR3 is 13 amino acids. Germline CDR1 MNHEY, CDR2 SVGAGI. Written as DNA, the CDR3 is TGTGCCAGCAGAGGCCAGCCCGGAGGGGAGCAGTACTTC. Its protein is CASRGQPGGEQYF.

The chain recombines TRBV5-1 with TRBJ2-5; TRBD2 aligns across 12 bases. Germline CDR1 and CDR2: SGHRS and YFSETQ. V was clipped by 7 bases and J by 3 bases; unmatched bases: 13. The CDR3 is 17 amino acids. The DNA of the CDR3 is TGCGCCAGCCGTCGCCTAGCGGGGGGGCGTCAGGAAGAGACCCAGTACTTC. Encoded protein: CASRRLAGGRQEETQYF.

This chain connects TRBV2 to TRBJ1-3; 8 nucleotides agree with TRBD1. Losses at the gene ends were 8 bases for V and 1 base for J; bases not matched to a gene: 4. The CDR3 totals 14 residues. Germline CDR1 is SNHLY and CDR2 is FYNNEI. The CDR3 coding sequence is TGTGCCAGCGCGAGACAGGGGTCTGGAAACACCATATATTTT. Its protein product is CASARQGSGNTIYF.

This clone was counted a few times. The chain is built from TRBV4-1 and TRBJ2-7, with 9 bases aligning to TRBD2. Germline assignment: CDR1 MGHRA and CDR2 YSYEKL. With V trimmed by 5 bases and J by 2 bases, 1 base remained unmatched. There are 13 residues in the CDR3. In DNA form, the CDR3 reads TGCGCCAGCAGCGTAGCGGGGGCCTACGAGCAGTACTTC. Residues: CASSVAGAYEQYF.

This clone was observed a single time. The rearrangement links TRBV3-1 (or the pseudogene TRBV3-2) to TRBJ1-6; D ambiguous. Trimming pared 0 bases from V and 4 bases from J, leaving 19 bases between. CDR1 is LGHDT, CDR2 YNNKEL, per germline (reference sequence). This CDR3 spans 19 amino acids. The CDR3 spells CASSQDFRAEEHYNSPLHF. As DNA, the CDR3 is TGTGCCAGCAGCCAAGACTTCCGAGCGGAGGAGCATTATAATTCACCCCTCCACTTT.

The V gene is TRBV9, the J gene TRBJ2-1; 9 positions match TRBD2. From germline, CDR1 is SGDLS and CDR2 YYNGEE. Trimming cost V 4 bases and J 3 bases; bases outside gene matches: 8. The CDR3 sequence is 16 residues long. The DNA of the CDR3 is TGTGCCAGCAGCCTAACCGGGACTAGCAACTACAATGAGCAGTTCTTC. Translation gives CASSLTGTSNYNEQFF. The full variable domain, with the rest looked up from reference TRBV9 and TRBJ2-1, is DSGVTQTPKHLITATGQRVTLRCSPRSGDLSVYWYQQSLDQGLQFLIQYYNGEERAKGNILERFSAQQFPDLHSELNLSSLELGDSALYFCASSLTGTSNYNEQFFGPGTRLTVL.

This rearrangement joins TRBV19 to TRBJ1-1, with TRBD1 matching 10 bases. The CDR3 is made up of 15 amino acids. Germline CDR1 and CDR2: LNHDA and SQIVND (reference sequence). V trimming: 6 bases; J trimming: 3 bases; junction bases outside the gene matches: 7. CDR3 DNA sequence: TGTGCCAGTAGGGTGACAGGGGGCGCCGACACTGAAGCTTTCTTT. Translated, it gives CASRVTGGADTEAFF.

The genes are TRBV5-1 and TRBJ1-2; TRBD1 matches 9 bases. Germline-derived CDR1 and CDR2 are SGHRS and YFSETQ. The trim removed 0 bases at V and 7 bases at J, leaving 16 bases unmatched. CDR3 length: 18 residues. The CDR3 loop reads CASSLAGSTGGLWSGYTF. The CDR3 DNA reads as TGCGCCAGCAGCTTGGCTGGCTCGACAGGGGGGCTATGGTCTGGCTACACCTTC.